This record concerns one T cell receptor beta chain sequence. These data are taken from a study of CD8 T cells in Susac syndrome. Sequencing of TCR beta, carried out with a high-throughput approach, was applied to CD8+ and CD4+ T cells from the blood. Patients with Susac syndrome met the recently defined diagnostic criteria for definite or probable disease. It was negative isolation that provided the CD8+ and CD4+ T cells, whereas TEMRA cells were enriched by FACS. The RNA input was about 0.45 to 1 ug, and it was reverse transcribed with random hexamers. By means of immunoSEQ multiplex PCR, TCR beta CDR3 spanning 54 Vbeta and 13 Jbeta underwent amplification. TCRdb used MiXCR to reprocess the immunoSEQ multiplex PCR reads, holding one entry per CDR3 protein. The data show 210,000 or so distinct CDR3 sequences, about 95% seen once. The ends lost 3 bases at V and 1 base at J; junction bases unmatched: 17. The CDR3 covers 21 residues. CDR1 is LNHDA and CDR2 is SQIVND in the germline V gene (reference sequence).

Sequenced sample: CD4+ T cells from PBMCs. The rearrangement uses TRBV19 and TRBJ2-2, with TRBD2 matching 10 bases. The clonotype comes from a human donor with Susac syndrome. The CDR3 bases are TGTGCCAGTAGTATCTTGCCCGGGACTAGCGCCTCATTTAAGAACACCGGGGAGCTGTTTTTT. Amino acid sequence: CASSILPGTSASFKNTGELFF.